A selection of T cell receptor beta chains follows, all from one sample in a study of post-analysis software for immune sequencing data. Each CDR3 protein gets one entry after TCRdb re-called the PCR reads with MiXCR. Of about 460,000 distinct CDR3 sequences listed, under 55% are singletons. The sequencing sample was made of blood. The receptors originated from a girl aged 10-17 years with multiple sclerosis. CDR3s include the opening cysteine and the closing phenylalanine or tryptophan. The order of the fields is CDR3 length, V gene, D gene, J gene, clone size, CDR3 protein, CDR3 DNA. A D gene is named only where the DNA matches it firmly. A row's size may be missing; if present it is once, few, many or a size class.

length: 17; V: TRBV6-2/TRBV6-3; D: -; J: TRBJ2-4; size: -; CDR3: CASSYRIQDGAPKEQYF; DNA: TGTGCCAGCAGTTACAGAATTCAAGACGGGGCCCCTAAAGAGCAGTACTTC
length: 14; V: TRBV4-2; D: -; J: TRBJ1-2; size: few; CDR3: CASSQEQGDYGYTF; DNA: TGTGCCAGCAGCCAGGAACAGGGAGACTATGGCTACACCTTC
length: 15; V: TRBV20-1; D: -; J: TRBJ2-5; size: -; CDR3: CSASKVGVSQETQYF; DNA: TGCAGTGCTAGTAAGGTAGGGGTGTCTCAAGAGACCCAGTACTTC
length: 13; V: TRBV3-1; D: -; J: TRBJ2-3; size: -; CDR3: CASSQMVKGTQYF; DNA: TGTGCCAGCAGCCAAATGGTGAAGGGTACGCAGTATTTT
length: 15; V: TRBV12-3/TRBV12-4; D: -; J: TRBJ2-7; size: -; CDR3: CASRLEGSVNNEQYF; DNA: TGTGCCAGCAGACTGGAGGGGTCGGTTAACAATGAGCAGTACTTC
length: 15; V: TRBV7-9; D: TRBD2; J: TRBJ2-7; size: -; CDR3: CASSARGLAGYEQYF; DNA: TGTGCCAGCAGCGCCAGGGGACTAGCGGGATACGAGCAGTACTTC
length: 15; V: TRBV3-1; D: TRBD2; J: TRBJ2-5; size: -; CDR3: CASSQSDSGGNEQYF; DNA: TGTGCCAGCAGCCAATCGGACTCGGGGGGGAATGAGCAGTACTTC
length: 14; V: TRBV20-1; D: -; J: TRBJ1-5; size: -; CDR3: CSASSRASNQPQHF; DNA: TGCAGTGCTTCCTCCAGGGCTAGCAATCAGCCCCAGCATTTT
length: 14; V: TRBV5-1; D: TRBD1; J: TRBJ1-1; size: -; CDR3: CASRPGQDLRGAFF; DNA: TGCGCCAGCAGACCCGGACAGGACCTCAGAGGGGCTTTCTTT
length: 14; V: TRBV12-3/TRBV12-4; D: -; J: TRBJ1-1; size: few; CDR3: CASRPPSLDTEAFF; DNA: TGTGCCAGCAGACCCCCGTCATTGGACACTGAAGCTTTCTTT
length: 15; V: TRBV30; D: -; J: TRBJ2-1; size: -; CDR3: CAWRSGSPSYNEQFF; DNA: TGTGCCTGGAGATCCGGCAGTCCCTCCTACAATGAGCAGTTCTTC
length: 15; V: TRBV10-3; D: -; J: TRBJ2-7; size: -; CDR3: CAISESTGRSYEQYF; DNA: TGTGCCATCAGTGAGTCGACTGGCAGGAGCTACGAGCAGTACTTC
length: 16; V: TRBV9; D: -; J: TRBJ2-7; size: -; CDR3: CASSVAGMGPPYEQYF; DNA: TGTGCCAGCAGCGTAGCTGGAATGGGGCCTCCTTACGAGCAGTACTTC
length: 16; V: TRBV4-1; D: TRBD2; J: TRBJ2-1; size: -; CDR3: CASSPGLVRWSNEQFF; DNA: TGCGCCAGCAGCCCCGGACTAGTTAGGTGGAGCAATGAGCAGTTCTTC
length: 15; V: TRBV7-9; D: TRBD1; J: TRBJ1-2; size: -; CDR3: CASSLSGTAIYGYTF; DNA: TGTGCCAGCAGCTTATCCGGGACAGCGATCTATGGCTACACCTTC
length: 16; V: TRBV29-1; D: TRBD2; J: TRBJ2-4; size: few; CDR3: CSVLWREGQSKNIQYF; DNA: TGCAGCGTCCTATGGCGGGAGGGCCAATCCAAAAACATTCAGTACTTC
length: 13; V: TRBV18; D: -; J: TRBJ2-4; size: few; CDR3: CASSPSDSREQYF; DNA: TGTGCCAGCTCACCAAGTGACTCTAGGGAGCAGTACTTC